This is a list of T cell receptor beta chains from one sample in a study of blood T cell repertoires in COVID-19. The data were produced by immunoSEQ multiplex PCR, yet TCRdb's version contains in-frame clones alone and is incomplete. The sample holds more than 250,000 clones, around 86% seen once. The source material was PBMCs or T cells enriched from blood (not recorded which). These receptors all stem from a woman aged 18-35 years who had recovered from COVID-19. The CDR3 runs from the conserved cysteine through the conserved F or W. D genes are given only for firm matches. Size values are once, few and many counts, or a class for expanded clones, and some rows have none.

d_call j_call v_call clone_size cdr3_aa cdr3_nt
TRBD2 TRBJ2-1 TRBV5-1 NA CASSLTSGRMNEQFF TGCGCCAGCAGCCTAACTAGCGGGAGAATGAATGAGCAGTTCTTC
TRBD2 TRBJ2-3 TRBV7-3 NA CASSLTITSARGTDTQYF TGTGCCAGCAGCTTAACCATCACTAGCGCCAGAGGCACAGATACGCAGTATTTT
NA TRBJ2-1 TRBV7-9 NA CASSPVAGNEQFF TGTGCCAGCAGCCCGGTCGCTGGTAATGAGCAGTTCTTC
TRBD1 TRBJ1-1 TRBV28 few CASSEGQGATEAFF TGTGCCAGCAGTGAGGGACAGGGGGCAACTGAAGCTTTCTTT
TRBD1 TRBJ1-2 TRBV30 NA CAWSVQGAGYGYTF TGTGCCTGGAGTGTACAGGGGGCTGGCTATGGCTACACCTTC
TRBD1 TRBJ2-2 TRBV30 NA CALDADRGLGGELFF TGTGCTCTGGACGCGGACAGGGGGCTGGGCGGGGAGCTGTTTTTT
TRBD1 TRBJ1-2 TRBV6-5 NA CASSYSTGWDGYTF TGTGCCAGCAGTTACTCGACAGGGTGGGATGGCTACACCTTC
TRBD1 TRBJ1-2 TRBV2 NA CASSSGQGKNGYTF TGTGCCAGCAGTTCCGGACAGGGTAAGAATGGCTACACCTTC
NA TRBJ1-2 TRBV6-5 NA CASSSGTENYGYTF TGTGCCAGCAGTTCAGGGACTGAAAACTATGGCTACACCTTC
TRBD1 TRBJ2-2 TRBV2 once CASSGDRFAGELFF TGTGCCAGCAGTGGGGACAGGTTTGCCGGGGAGCTGTTTTTT
NA TRBJ1-4 TRBV6-1 NA CASSEVEQMLVF TGTGCCAGCAGTGAAGTGGAACAGATGCTTGTTTTT
NA TRBJ2-5 TRBV5-5 NA CASSLIPQETQYF TGTGCCAGCAGCTTAATTCCGCAAGAGACCCAGTACTTC
NA TRBJ2-2 TRBV6-2/TRBV6-3 NA CASSLTAANTGELFF TGTGCCAGCAGTTTGACAGCAGCGAACACCGGGGAGCTGTTTTTT
TRBD1 TRBJ1-1 TRBV7-8 NA CASSQGQVAEAFF TGTGCCAGCAGCCAGGGACAGGTTGCTGAAGCTTTCTTT
NA TRBJ1-1 TRBV9 NA CASSVGATTEAFF TGTGCCAGCAGCGTGGGCGCGACCACTGAAGCTTTCTTT
TRBD1 TRBJ2-7 TRBV30 NA CAWNPTGNYEQYF TGTGCCTGGAACCCGACAGGGAACTACGAGCAGTACTTC
NA TRBJ1-5 TRBV30 NA CAWSVRGHGQPQHF TGTGCCTGGAGTGTACGTGGGCACGGTCAGCCCCAGCATTTT
TRBD1 TRBJ1-1 TRBV6-5 NA CASTTGAEAFF TGTGCCAGCACCACAGGGGCTGAAGCTTTCTTT
TRBD1 TRBJ2-2 TRBV10-3 NA CAISEGTPGQPLNTGELFF TGTGCCATCAGTGAGGGTACTCCGGGACAGCCTTTGAACACCGGGGAGCTGTTTTTT
NA TRBJ2-3 TRBV9 NA CASSVENAWGRDTQYF TGTGCCAGCAGCGTAGAAAACGCTTGGGGCCGAGATACGCAGTATTTT
TRBD1 TRBJ1-6 TRBV6-5 NA CASSYGTGSGSPLHF TGTGCCAGCAGTTACGGGACAGGGTCAGGTTCACCCCTCCACTTT
NA TRBJ2-2 TRBV12-3/TRBV12-4 NA CASTPYNTGELFF TGTGCCAGCACCCCCTATAACACCGGGGAGCTGTTTTTT
NA TRBJ2-3 TRBV11-1 NA CASSLIETDTQYF TGTGCCAGCAGCTTAATAGAAACAGATACGCAGTATTTT
NA TRBJ1-1 TRBV19 few CASRGQFGEAFF TGTGCCAGTAGAGGACAGTTTGGGGAAGCTTTCTTT
NA TRBJ2-1 TRBV6-6 NA CASSAPSGNEQFF TGTGCCAGCAGTGCCCCCTCGGGCAATGAGCAGTTCTTC
NA TRBJ1-1 TRBV4-1 few CASSQDPGLENTEAFF TGCGCCAGCAGCCAAGATCCGGGGTTGGAGAACACTGAAGCTTTCTTT
NA TRBJ2-7 TRBV18 NA CASSPNSRAYEQYF TGTGCCAGCTCCCCTAATTCTCGGGCCTACGAGCAGTACTTC
NA TRBJ1-5 TRBV7-3 NA CASKNKRGGSNQPQHF TGTGCCAGCAAAAACAAAAGGGGGGGTAGCAATCAGCCCCAGCATTTT
NA TRBJ1-1 TRBV27 NA CASRPQGRGNTEAFF TGTGCCAGCAGACCCCAGGGCAGGGGGAACACTGAAGCTTTCTTT
NA TRBJ2-2 TRBV3-1/TRBV3-2 few CASSQNQGAGELFF TGTGCCAGCAGTCAGAATCAAGGGGCCGGGGAGCTGTTTTTT
NA TRBJ1-4 TRBV5-6 NA CASSLGPRIISPTDNF TGTGCCAGCAGCTTGGGACCTCGTATAATTTCACCTACGGACAATTTT
TRBD1 TRBJ2-1 TRBV7-9 NA CASSFTGEGNEQFF TGTGCCAGCAGCTTTACAGGGGAAGGAAATGAGCAGTTCTTC
TRBD1 TRBJ1-5 TRBV28 NA CASSSRQGQTYRNQPQHF TGTGCCAGCAGTTCCCGCCAGGGACAGACTTATCGCAATCAGCCCCAGCATTTT
NA TRBJ1-5 TRBV5-1 NA CASSLSVNQPQHF TGCGCCAGCAGCTTATCAGTGAATCAGCCCCAGCATTTT
NA TRBJ2-1 TRBV6-2/TRBV6-3 NA CASSSPPGGYNEQFF TGTGCCAGCAGTTCCCCCCCCGGGGGCTACAATGAGCAGTTCTTC
TRBD1 TRBJ2-5 TRBV12-3/TRBV12-4 NA CASSNNRGETQYF TGTGCCAGCAGCAATAACAGGGGGGAGACCCAGTACTTC
NA TRBJ1-1 TRBV5-6 once CASSFTMNTEAFF TGTGCCAGCAGCTTCACTATGAACACTGAAGCTTTCTTT
NA TRBJ2-1 TRBV3-1/TRBV3-2 once CASSLPGSLGEQFF TGTGCCAGCAGCCTCCCGGGTTCTCTAGGAGAGCAGTTCTTC
NA TRBJ1-1 TRBV5-1 NA CASSLSGRNTEAFF TGCGCCAGCAGCTTGAGTGGCCGGAACACTGAAGCTTTCTTT
NA TRBJ1-5 TRBV7-9 NA CASSRRHAGGGPVGNQPQHF TGTGCCAGCAGCAGAAGACATGCAGGAGGAGGACCAGTGGGTAATCAGCCCCAGCATTTT
NA TRBJ1-5 TRBV12-3/TRBV12-4 once CASSSGLGQPQHF TGTGCCAGCAGTTCAGGGCTTGGTCAGCCCCAGCATTTT
NA TRBJ1-2 TRBV7-9 NA CASSFWQGGSGYTF TGTGCCAGCAGCTTTTGGCAGGGAGGAAGTGGCTACACCTTC
TRBD2 TRBJ2-1 TRBV29-1 once CSVGSGGLGNEQFF TGCAGCGTCGGAAGCGGGGGGTTGGGGAATGAGCAGTTCTTC
TRBD2 TRBJ2-5 TRBV6-5 NA CASSLAGAQETQYF TGTGCCAGCAGCCTAGCGGGCGCTCAAGAGACCCAGTACTTC